The text below deals with one T cell receptor beta chain. Its cognate antigen is unknown. This record comes from a study of cytomegalovirus exposure and HLA in healthy donors. Study-level findings and limits: Cytomegalovirus association was listed for about 170 TCR beta chains. Researchers reported that a few CMV-associated chains were confirmed in vitro as CMV antigen-specific.

Sequenced by immunoSEQ multiplex PCR; TCRdb stores in-frame clones only, minus some. The sample holds approximately 180,000 clones, about 89% seen once. The CDR3 runs to 15 residues. V lost 3 bases, J lost 5 bases, and 14 bases lay in between. From germline, CDR1 is ENHRY and CDR2 SYGVKD. The chain joins TRBV10-3 to TRBJ1-5, with D tentatively TRBD1 (5 bases). The sample was PBMCs. This receptor was identified in a man aged 18 to 30 in good health and CMV-seropositive. The CDR3 region has the DNA TGTGCCATCAGTGACGACAGCCTTGCTTATCAGCCCCAGCATTTT. It specifies CAISDDSLAYQPQHF.